A single sample is the source of the 21 T cell receptor beta chains below, sequenced in a study of shared clonotypes between healthy human individuals. Profiling relied on immunoSEQ multiplex PCR, and the TCRdb table lists in-frame clones only, not all of them. The sample lists about a million clones, approximately 72% seen once, with approximately 1.5% in the top ten. Sequences were obtained from memory CD4+ T cells sorted from blood. Documented subset: CD45RA-negative fraction. The source is a man between 18 and 29 years old in good health.

This clone was seen more than once but under ten times. At the DNA level, this CDR3 is encoded by other sequences in the same sample as well. This chain uses TRBV2 with TRBJ1-6; D is possibly TRBD1 (5 bases). This CDR3 region has 13 residues. Germline lookup yields CDR1 SNHLY and CDR2 FYNNEI. Trimming shortened V by 2 bases and J by 8 bases, and 7 bases separated the two germline ends. The CDR3 loop reads CASSELGDSPLHF. CDR3 in DNA: TGTGCCAGCAGTGAACTGGGGGATTCACCCCTCCACTTT.

This chain uses TRBV6-5 with TRBJ2-3, with D possibly being TRBD1 (5 bases). CDR3 length: 14 amino acids. Germline V gene sequence: CDR1 MNHEY, CDR2 SVGAGI. The V end lost 6 bases, the J end lost 2 bases, and 12 bases lay between the germline ends. The CDR3 coding sequence is TGTGCCAGCAGGCGTGGACAAGTCACAGATACGCAGTATTTT. Translation: CASRRGQVTDTQYF.

The chain has TRBV5-1 and TRBJ2-7; 9 bases match TRBD1. V shed 4 bases, J shed 7 bases, and the junction held 9 bases outside the gene matches. CDR1 and CDR2 from the germline V gene are SGHRS and YFSETQ. This CDR3 comprises 14 residues. CDR3 sequence: CASSATGGPFEQYF. CDR3 nucleotides: TGCGCCAGCAGCGCTACAGGGGGCCCGTTTGAGCAGTACTTC. The complete variable domain, with remaining parts taken from reference TRBV5-1 and TRBJ2-7, reads KAGVTQTPRYLIKTRGQQVTLSCSPISGHRSVSWYQQTPGQGLQFLFEYFSETQRNKGNFPGRFSGRQFSNSRSEMNVSTLELGDSALYLCASSATGGPFEQYFGPGTRLTVT.

V and J are TRBV2 and TRBJ1-2; 7 bases map to TRBD1. Trimming cost V 6 bases and J 11 bases; bases outside gene matches: 9. The CDR3 contains 12 residues. Germline lookup yields CDR1 SNHLY and CDR2 FYNNEI. CDR3 amino acids: CASSRSTGAYTF. CDR3 DNA sequence: TGTGCCAGCAGCAGATCTACAGGGGCATACACCTTC.

Only a few counts were recorded for this clone. This chain links TRBV1 with TRBJ2-5; TRBD2, the D gene given by the table, was not confirmed from the DNA. TRBV1 is described as a pseudogene. The CDR3 is made up of 17 amino acids. The CDR3 here is CTSSQDTSGRIGETQYF. Written as DNA, the CDR3 is TGCACCAGCAGCCAAGATACTAGCGGGAGGATCGGGGAGACCCAGTACTTC.

This chain's CDR3 is CASSLRGTEQYF. The CDR3 nucleotides are TGTGCCAGCAGCTTACGGGGGACCGAGCAGTACTTC. The genes are TRBV7-9 and TRBJ2-7; the D gene is possibly TRBD2 (6 bases). Trimming stripped 2 bases from V and 6 bases from J, with 8 bases between. CDR3 length: 12 residues. Looked up from germline, CDR1 is SEHNR and CDR2 is FQNEAQ (reference sequence).

As for this clone: Its ends do not fully match the called genes, so a read error is possible. The chain's CDR3 is CASSHTNRQGGRNAIYF. The CDR3 DNA reads as TGCGCCAGCAGCCATACTAACAGACAGGGAGGGCGAAACGCCATATATTTT. The chain is built from TRBV4-1 and TRBJ1-3; 7 bases line up with TRBD1. Germline CDR1 is MGHRA and CDR2 is YSYEKL. CDR3 length equals 17 residues.

This chain connects TRBV7-8 to TRBJ2-2; the D call may be TRBD1 or TRBD2 (5 bases each). Germline values: CDR1 SGHVS, CDR2 FQNEAQ. The CDR3 sequence is 16 residues long. V was pared by 2 bases and J by 7 bases, with 17 bases between. The CDR3 DNA follows: TGTGCCAGCAGCTTAAAGGTGGGGGACCCCGTCGGGGAGCTGTTTTTT. Amino acids: CASSLKVGDPVGELFF. Looking up the rest from reference TRBV7-8 and TRBJ2-2 gives the full variable domain: GAGVSQSPRYKVAKRGQDVALRCDPISGHVSLFWYQQALGQGPEFLTYFQNEAQLDKSGLPSDRFFAERPEGSVSTLKIQRTQQEDSAVYLCASSLKVGDPVGELFFGEGSRLTVL.

This clone was counted ten times or more. The V call is TRBV2, the J call TRBJ1-2; D is unclear. Germline lookup yields CDR1 SNHLY and CDR2 FYNNEI. The CDR3 is 11 amino acids. Trimming pared 7 bases from V and 5 bases from J, leaving 8 bases between. CDR3 sequence: CASTSDYGYTF. As DNA, the CDR3 is TGTGCCAGCACCTCGGATTATGGCTACACCTTC. Full variable domain (rest looked up from reference TRBV2 and TRBJ1-2): EPEVTQTPSHQVTQMGQEVILRCVPISNHLYFYWYRQILGQKVEFLVSFYNNEISEKSEIFDDQFSVERPDGSNFTLKIRSTKLEDSAMYFCASTSDYGYTFGSGTRLTVV.

The chain joins TRBV6-6 to TRBJ2-5; D possibly matches TRBD1 or TRBD2 (6 bases each). The V gene's germline CDR1 is MNHNY and CDR2 SVGAGI (reference sequence). V was trimmed by 6 bases and J by 5 bases, leaving 13 bases between them. The CDR3 sequence is 13 residues long. This chain's CDR3 is CASRPGARETQYF. Written as DNA, the CDR3 is TGTGCCAGCAGGCCGGGGGCGCGGGAGACCCAGTACTTC.

The chain combines TRBV11-2 with TRBJ2-2; TRBD1 matches at 8 bases. The V segment lost 4 bases and the J segment 2 bases; nucleotides outside the gene matches: 6. From germline, CDR1 is SGHAT and CDR2 FQNNGV. The CDR3 length is 16 residues. The CDR3 DNA is TGTGCCAGCAGCTCAACGGACAGGGCTAACACCGGGGAGCTGTTTTTT. It codes for CASSSTDRANTGELFF.

This chain uses TRBV6-5 with TRBJ2-2, with unresolved D. V was clipped by 7 bases and J by 4 bases, with 13 bases between them. Germline V lookup: CDR1 MNHEY, CDR2 SVGAGI. The length of the CDR3 is 14 residues. CDR3 residues: CASKVPGLTGELFF. CDR3 in DNA: TGTGCCAGCAAGGTTCCAGGCCTCACCGGGGAGCTGTTTTTT.

The chain has TRBV18 and TRBJ2-3, with TRBD1 matching over 8 bases. V lost 6 bases and J lost 1; bases outside the gene matches: 9. Per the germline V gene, CDR1 is KGHSH and CDR2 is LQKENI. CDR3 length: 16 residues. The DNA for the CDR3 is TGTGCCAGCTCGGCCTATTCGGACAGGGGCACAGATACGCAGTATTTT. It codes for CASSAYSDRGTDTQYF. Filled out from reference TRBV18 and TRBJ2-3, the complete variable domain reads NAGVMQNPRHLVRRRGQEARLRCSPMKGHSHVYWYRQLPEEGLKFMVYLQKENIIDESGMPKERFSAEFPKEGPSILRIQQVVRGDSAAYFCASSAYSDRGTDTQYFGPGTRLTVL.

This clone was counted once. This chain uses TRBV11-2 with TRBJ2-7, with 12 nucleotides matching TRBD2. Germline lookup yields CDR1 SGHAT and CDR2 FQNNGV. The ends lost 5 bases at V and 5 bases at J; junction bases unmatched: 7. This CDR3 is 15 amino acids long. The CDR3 here is CASSDRRTSGNEQYF. CDR3 DNA sequence: TGTGCCAGCAGCGACCGCCGGACTAGCGGGAACGAGCAGTACTTC.

The chain links TRBV6-1 to TRBJ2-7, with TRBD1 matching over 8 bases. Germline trimming cut 2 bases from V and 5 bases from J; bases unmatched to any gene: 8. The CDR3 covers 15 residues. Germline CDR1 MNHNS, CDR2 SASEGT. CDR3 sequence (DNA): TGTGCCAGCAGTGAACCAGGGGGCAAAATTCACGAGCAGTACTTC. Translation: CASSEPGGKIHEQYF.

This clone was detected once. In DNA form, the CDR3 reads TGCGCCAGCAGCCAAGAACACTTGAGCTCCTACGAGCAGTACTTC. Translating gives CASSQEHLSSYEQYF. The rearrangement joins TRBV4-3 to TRBJ2-7; D uncertain. Between the trimmed V and J ends, which lost 0 bases and 0 bases, there was a span of 9 bases. This CDR3 is built from 15 residues. Germline V gives CDR1 LGHNA, CDR2 YSLEER.

The V gene is TRBV6-5, the J gene TRBJ1-5; D not resolved. The germline gives CDR1 MNHEY, CDR2 SVGAGI. CDR3 size: 13 residues. V dropped 6 bases and J dropped 5 bases, with 11 bases sitting between them. The DNA of the CDR3 is TGTGCCAGCAGCGACCGCCCCGATCAGCCCCAGCATTTT. Protein product: CASSDRPDQPQHF.

This rearrangement joins TRBV10-1 to TRBJ2-7, with D unclear. There are 14 residues in the CDR3. Trimming took off 4 bases at V and 6 bases at J, with 16 bases between the two ends. The germline V gene encodes CDR1 WNHNN and CDR2 SYGVQD (reference sequence). CDR3 coding DNA: TGCGCCAGCAGTGTCTCCCCATTCGGTTCCGAGCAGTACTTC. Residues: CASSVSPFGSEQYF.

V usage is TRBV2 and J usage is TRBJ2-6; D might be TRBD1 (6 bases). Germline V CDR1 and CDR2: SNHLY, FYNNEI. The CDR3 totals 14 residues. V was shortened by 4 bases and J by 8 bases, with 12 bases between the two germline ends. The CDR3 loop reads CASSVGGDTNVLTF. The DNA for the CDR3 is TGTGCCAGCAGTGTAGGTGGGGACACCAACGTCCTGACTTTC.

The DNA of the CDR3 is TGTGCCAGCAGCTCCGGGAGCTATGGCTACACCTTC. Translating it yields CASSSGSYGYTF. The chain employs TRBV11-2 and TRBJ1-2; D gene ambiguous. The CDR3 runs 12 residues. Trimming stripped 4 bases from V and 4 bases from J, with 7 bases between. CDR1 is SGHAT, CDR2 FQNNGV, per germline.

This chain links TRBV27 with TRBJ2-7; a weak D match, TRBD2 (5 bases). This CDR3 region has 13 residues. Trimming shortened V by 6 bases and J by 3 bases, and 12 bases separated the two germline ends. CDR1 MNHEY and CDR2 SMNVEV come from the germline V gene (reference sequence). CDR3 in amino acids: CASRARGLYEQYF. The CDR3 DNA sequence: TGTGCCAGCAGAGCCCGCGGGCTCTACGAGCAGTACTTC.